Presented here are 21 T cell receptor beta chains from one specimen sequenced in a study of shared clonotypes between healthy human individuals. Sequencing was performed with immunoSEQ multiplex PCR; in TCRdb, only in-frame clones are kept and a portion is missing. The sample lists roughly 490,000 clones, around 78% occurring once. Sequenced input: PBMCs. The receptor set was obtained from a woman aged 40 to 49 in good health. Some clones in this sample may be carry-over from other donors' samples.

In its sample, this clone was seen a few times. The chain is built from TRBV18 and TRBJ2-5; D might be TRBD1 (7 bases). Deletions cut 3 bases from V and 1 base from J, with 9 bases between. CDR3 length equals 14 residues. Germline V gives CDR1 KGHSH, CDR2 LQKENI. The CDR3 here is CASSPRDSQETQYF. Here the CDR3 DNA reads TGTGCCAGCTCACCGCGGGACAGCCAAGAGACCCAGTACTTC.

In this sample, this clone turned up once. The chain carries TRBV5-6 and TRBJ1-5, with TRBD1 matching over 8 bases. Germline V gene data show CDR1 as SGHDT and CDR2 as YYEEEE. CDR3 length: 18 amino acids. Unmatched junction bases numbered 12, after V lost 4 bases and J lost 0 bases. Here the CDR3 reads CASSPWDRRLSSNQPQHF. CDR3 DNA: TGTGCCAGCAGCCCCTGGGACAGGCGACTAAGTAGCAATCAGCCCCAGCATTTT.

There are a few counts of this clone. The chain uses TRBV30 and TRBJ2-2; D gene unclear. This CDR3 has 13 amino acids. The V end was cut by 4 bases, the J end by 4 bases, with 10 bases between. CDR1 and CDR2 from the germline V gene are GTSNPN and SVGIG (reference sequence). The CDR3 region is CAWTRIFTGELFF. The CDR3, as DNA: TGTGCCTGGACCCGGATCTTCACCGGGGAGCTGTTTTTT.

This clone has a single count. The gene calls are TRBV28 and TRBJ2-7; D is undetermined. The germline CDR1 and CDR2 sequences are MDHEN and SYDVKM. Trimming removed 5 bases at V and 6 bases at J, with 8 bases between. CDR3 length: 11 residues. The CDR3 nucleotides read TGTGCCAGCAGTCCTAGAGTCGAGCAGTACTTC. This sequence encodes CASSPRVEQYF.

The rearrangement uses TRBV19 and TRBJ2-7; D gene uncertain. The CDR3 is 17 residues long. CDR1 LNHDA and CDR2 SQIVND come from the germline V gene (reference sequence). V was clipped by 4 bases and J by 2 bases, with 21 bases between them. CDR3 protein: CASSTRLRQDYPYEQYF. CDR3 DNA sequence: TGTGCCAGTAGTACCCGTTTGCGTCAAGATTACCCCTACGAGCAGTACTTC.

This chain links TRBV30 with TRBJ1-6; D uncertain. The ends were cut back, 4 bases at V and 0 bases at J, with 16 bases in the middle. The germline gives CDR1 GTSNPN, CDR2 SVGIG (reference sequence). The CDR3 spans 17 residues. DNA of the CDR3: TGTGCCTGGACGCGCGCTTTAGATCCCTCCTATAATTCACCCCTCCACTTT. Residues: CAWTRALDPSYNSPLHF.

Here the CDR3 DNA reads TGTGCCAGCAGTGTTCTACCAGTCGGCACCTACGAGCAGTACTTC. It is translated as CASSVLPVGTYEQYF. The chain has TRBV2 and TRBJ2-7; D gene uncertain. V gave up 4 bases and J gave up 2 bases, with 15 bases separating them. The CDR3 contains 15 residues. The V gene's germline CDR1 is SNHLY and CDR2 FYNNEI.

The chain combines TRBV5-4 with TRBJ2-1, with 11 bases matching TRBD2. The CDR3 has 15 residues. CDR1 and CDR2 from the germline V gene are SGHNT and YYREEE (reference sequence). The J segment lost 7 bases and the V segment lost 4 bases, leaving 7 bases of the junction unmatched. The CDR3, as DNA: TGTGCCAGCAGCAGTAGCGGGAGGGCCGGGAATGAGCAGTTCTTC. Its translation: CASSSSGRAGNEQFF.

As concerns this clone: The same CDR3 can be traced to other DNA sequences in this sample. This chain joins TRBV18 and TRBJ1-1, with a possible D match to TRBD1 (5 bases). The V end was cut by 3 bases, the J end by 1 base, with 6 bases between. The CDR3 is 13 amino acids. The germline V gene encodes CDR1 KGHSH and CDR2 LQKENI. CDR3: CASSPQGNTEAFF. CDR3 nucleotides: TGTGCCAGCTCACCCCAGGGGAACACTGAAGCTTTCTTT.

Details on this clone: It differs at one base from a far larger clone, so likely a read error. J is TRBJ1-1 and V is TRBV29-1, with D possibly matching TRBD1 (6 bases). The CDR3 has 15 residues. V shed 4 bases and J shed 0 bases, with 15 bases lying between them. CDR1 is SQVTM and CDR2 is ANQGSEA in the germline V gene. The CDR3 loop reads CSVGACRGMNTEAFF. The CDR3 bases are TGCAGCGTTGGGGCATGCAGGGGCATGAACACTGAAGCTTTCTTT.

The chain has TRBV11-2 and TRBJ1-2, with D hard to call. The CDR3 covers 11 residues. CDR1 and CDR2 (germline): SGHAT, FQNNGV. V lost 3 bases to trimming and J lost 12 bases, with 11 bases between them. The CDR3 DNA sequence: TGTGCCAGCAGCTTTGAGGCGAGACACACCTTC. Protein sequence: CASSFEARHTF.

This clone was detected ten times or more. This chain connects TRBV11-2 to TRBJ2-7; possible D gene TRBD2, 6 bases. This CDR3 has 15 residues. Deletions cut 0 bases from V and 2 bases from J, with 11 bases between. The germline V gene encodes CDR1 SGHAT and CDR2 FQNNGV. CDR3 in amino acids: CASSLEGGGAYEQYF. CDR3 sequence (DNA): TGTGCCAGCAGCTTAGAAGGTGGAGGGGCCTACGAGCAGTACTTC.

The V and J genes are TRBV6-6 and TRBJ2-7; D is tentatively TRBD1 or TRBD2 (5 bases each). V was shortened by 4 bases and J by 0 bases, with 16 bases between the two germline ends. The CDR3 covers 16 residues. Germline V gives CDR1 MNHNY, CDR2 SVGAGI (reference sequence). The CDR3 protein is CASSSGTIVASYEQYF. DNA for the CDR3: TGTGCCAGCAGTTCTGGGACCATCGTCGCCTCCTACGAGCAGTACTTC.

This chain links TRBV25-1 with TRBJ2-7; D remains unclear. V dropped 7 bases and J dropped 7 bases, with 17 bases sitting between them. The CDR3 consists of 13 residues. Per the germline V gene, CDR1 is MGHDK and CDR2 is SYGVNS. Here the CDR3 reads CASKLDTPREQYF. CDR3 nucleotides: TGTGCCAGCAAGCTCGACACGCCGAGGGAGCAGTACTTC.

V and J are TRBV29-1 and TRBJ2-1; 8 bases are shared with TRBD2. Germline V CDR1 and CDR2: SQVTM, ANQGSEA. V was clipped by 4 bases and J by 5 bases; unmatched bases: 4. This CDR3 comprises 13 residues. The CDR3 region is CSVGRTSNNEQFF. The CDR3 coding sequence is TGCAGCGTTGGCCGGACTAGCAACAATGAGCAGTTCTTC.

The rearrangement links TRBV5-1 to TRBJ2-1, with 8 bases matching TRBD2. V lost 4 bases to trimming and J lost 8 bases; unmatched junction nucleotides: 8. The CDR3 totals 14 residues. Germline V gene data show CDR1 as SGHRS and CDR2 as YFSETQ. CDR3 coding DNA: TGCGCCAGCAGCCAAGGACTAGCCGGGGATGAGCAGTTCTTC. It yields the protein CASSQGLAGDEQFF. Together with reference TRBV5-1 and TRBJ2-1, the CDR3 gives the full variable domain: KAGVTQTPRYLIKTRGQQVTLSCSPISGHRSVSWYQQTPGQGLQFLFEYFSETQRNKGNFPGRFSGRQFSNSRSEMNVSTLELGDSALYLCASSQGLAGDEQFFGPGTRLTVL.

The chain is built from TRBV5-4 and TRBJ1-1; D unclear. Germline V gene lookup returns CDR1 SGHNT and CDR2 YYREEE (reference sequence). The CDR3 consists of 15 residues. V lost 4 bases and J lost 0, with 13 bases in between. This CDR3 reads CASSNPTVMNTEAFF. As DNA, the CDR3 is TGTGCCAGCAGCAATCCAACAGTTATGAACACTGAAGCTTTCTTT.

This clone was seen more than once but under ten times. The same CDR3 also results from other DNA sequences found in this sample. The chain employs TRBV10-1 and TRBJ1-4; D remains unclear. This CDR3 region has 15 residues. Germline values: CDR1 WNHNN, CDR2 SYGVQD (reference sequence). V was shortened by 2 bases and J by 0 bases, with 7 bases between the two germline ends. The CDR3 loop is CASSEGVSTNEKLFF. The CDR3 DNA reads TGCGCCAGCAGTGAGGGCGTTTCAACTAATGAAAAACTGTTTTTT.

In its sample, this clone was seen once. The chain uses TRBV29-1 and TRBJ1-1, with D possibly TRBD1 on 5 matching bases. This CDR3 has 12 residues. CDR1 SQVTM and CDR2 ANQGSEA come from the germline V gene. Trimming removed 3 bases at V and 11 bases at J, with 16 bases between. In DNA, the CDR3 is TGCAGCGTTGAGGGCAGGGAGAGGTGCGCTTTCTTT. Translated, it gives CSVEGRERCAFF.

This sequence joins TRBV9 and TRBJ2-7; 12 bases match TRBD2. The V gene's germline CDR1 is SGDLS and CDR2 YYNGEE. This CDR3 is built from 17 residues. V dropped 3 bases and J dropped 2; count of bases not matched to a gene: 9. This CDR3 is CASSGASGRGYTYEQYF. CDR3 sequence (DNA): TGTGCCAGCAGCGGTGCTAGCGGGAGGGGGTACACCTACGAGCAGTACTTC.

The chain employs TRBV7-9 and TRBJ1-3; D may be TRBD1 (5 bases). This CDR3 region has 14 residues. The V end was cut by 5 bases, the J end by 2 bases, with 10 bases between. CDR1 SEHNR and CDR2 FQNEAQ come from the germline V gene (reference sequence). The CDR3 protein is CASSLPTAGNTIYF. The CDR3 DNA reads TGTGCCAGCAGCCTGCCGACAGCTGGAAACACCATATATTTT.